These 25 T cell receptor beta chains were sequenced from one sample in a study of OX40 agonist ivuxolimab in advanced cancers. Here immunoSEQ multiplex PCR was the method, and the copy in TCRdb shows in-frame clones only, minus some. Altogether about 31,000 clones are present, approximately 86% being singletons, with the ten largest covering approximately 59%. Material: CD4+ or CD8+ T cells sorted from blood, obtained in a trial of the OX40 agonist ivuxolimab. The receptors derive from an adult with an advanced solid tumor such as melanoma, head and neck, liver or kidney cancer.

The J gene is TRBJ1-2, the V gene TRBV7-2; 9 positions match TRBD1. The CDR3 spans 15 residues. Germline V gene data show CDR1 as SGHTA and CDR2 as FQGNSA. V shed 4 bases and J 4 bases; nucleotides not matched to a gene: 7. CDR3 loop: CASSSGQGLSYGYTF. The CDR3 nucleotides read TGTGCCAGCAGCTCGGGACAGGGCCTAAGCTATGGCTACACCTTC. The full variable domain, completed using reference TRBV7-2 and TRBJ1-2, is GAGVSQSPSNKVTEKGKDVELRCDPISGHTALYWYRQSLGQGLEFLIYFQGNSAPDKSGLPSDRFSAERTGGSVSTLTIQRTQQEDSAVYLCASSSGQGLSYGYTFGSGTRLTVV.

This clone was seen more than once but under ten times. The genes are TRBV27 and TRBJ2-7; D remains unclear. The CDR3 has 13 residues. Trimming cost V 2 bases and J 0 bases, with 5 bases left between them. Germline loops: CDR1 MNHEY, CDR2 SMNVEV (reference sequence). The CDR3 nucleotides read TGTGCCAGCAGTTTACAGGCCTCCTACGAGCAGTACTTC. It yields the protein CASSLQASYEQYF.

The count of this clone is one. The chain couples TRBV28 to TRBJ2-7; 11 bases fit TRBD1. Germline V gene data show CDR1 as MDHEN and CDR2 as SYDVKM. The V and J ends lost 3 bases and 1 base, in that order; junction bases with no gene match: 2. The CDR3 consists of 15 residues. CDR3 loop: CASSFGTGGSYEQYF. In DNA, the CDR3 is TGTGCCAGCAGTTTTGGGACAGGGGGATCCTACGAGCAGTACTTC.

V gene TRBV19 combines with J gene TRBJ1-4; TRBD1 matches at 9 bases. The CDR3 totals 17 residues. With V trimmed by 8 bases and J by 1 base, 11 bases remained unmatched. Germline V gives CDR1 LNHDA, CDR2 SQIVND (reference sequence). This chain's CDR3 is CASDQPTGGRTNEKLFF. The CDR3 DNA is TGTGCCAGTGACCAGCCGACAGGGGGACGAACTAATGAAAAACTGTTTTTT.

On this clone: Within the sample, other DNA sequences also encode this same CDR3. V usage is TRBV9 and J usage is TRBJ2-5; unclear D gene. Germline CDR1 and CDR2: SGDLS and YYNGEE. The ends were cut back, 0 bases at V and 5 bases at J, with 14 bases in the middle. This CDR3 spans 15 amino acids. The CDR3 DNA follows: TGTGCCAGCAGCGTAGATGGTGCCGGCGTCGAGACCCAGTACTTC. It encodes CASSVDGAGVETQYF.

This clone was detected only once. The rearrangement joins TRBV7-9 to TRBJ2-6; 11 bases map to TRBD1. CDR1 SEHNR and CDR2 FQNEAQ come from the germline V gene (reference sequence). J was trimmed by 2 bases and V by 0 bases; bases with no gene match: 3. The CDR3 consists of 18 residues. The CDR3 protein is CASSLAGTGGPGANVLTF. The CDR3 DNA follows: TGTGCCAGCAGCTTAGCGGGGACAGGGGGGCCTGGGGCCAACGTCCTGACTTTC.

The chain joins TRBV11-2 to TRBJ2-7; D is possibly TRBD2 (5 bases). V was clipped by 3 bases and J by 3 bases, with 9 bases between them. This CDR3 has 13 amino acids. CDR1 is SGHAT and CDR2 is FQNNGV in the germline V gene. In nucleotides, the CDR3 is TGTGCCAGCAGCTTCTCCGGGGACTACGAGCAGTACTTC. Its protein is CASSFSGDYEQYF.

This sequence joins TRBV11-2 and TRBJ2-7; D is possibly TRBD2 (5 bases). CDR1 is SGHAT, CDR2 FQNNGV, per germline. V shed 3 bases and J shed 3 bases, with 9 bases lying between them. This CDR3 is built from 13 residues. The CDR3, as DNA: TGTGCCAGCAGCTTCCCCGGGAACTACGAGCAGTACTTC. This codes for CASSFPGNYEQYF.

The chain combines TRBV11-2 with TRBJ1-2, with 7 nucleotides matching TRBD1. CDR3 length: 16 amino acids. The V gene end was trimmed by 1 base and the J gene end by 4 bases; junction bases not matched to a gene: 9. CDR1 and CDR2 from the germline V gene are SGHAT and FQNNGV. CDR3 sequence: CASSLGGGAVSYGYTF. CDR3 coding DNA: TGTGCCAGCAGCTTAGGAGGGGGCGCTGTCAGCTATGGCTACACCTTC.

The J gene is TRBJ2-7, the V gene TRBV28, with D perhaps matching TRBD1 (7 bases). The CDR3 is made up of 16 amino acids. The germline CDR1 and CDR2 sequences are MDHEN and SYDVKM. With 1 base removed from V and 9 bases from J, the gap between germline ends came to 22 bases. In DNA, the CDR3 is TGTGCCAGCAGTTTATTAACAGGGGACTCTACGGTTCGGCAGTACTTC. Amino acid sequence: CASSLLTGDSTVRQYF. The variable domain in full, completed from reference TRBV28 and TRBJ2-7, reads DVKVTQSSRYLVKRTGEKVFLECVQDMDHENMFWYRQDPGLGLRLIYFSYDVKMKEKGDIPEGYSVSREKKERFSLILESASTNQTSMYLCASSLLTGDSTVRQYFGPGTRLTVT.

V usage is TRBV28 and J usage is TRBJ2-1; 7 bases agree with TRBD2. The CDR3 spans 15 residues. V lost 6 bases, J lost 3 bases, and 8 bases stayed unmatched. CDR1 is MDHEN and CDR2 is SYDVKM in the germline V gene. The chain's CDR3 is CASRGEAGDYNEQFF. In nucleotides, the CDR3 is TGTGCCAGCAGAGGAGAGGCGGGGGACTACAATGAGCAGTTCTTC.

This chain uses TRBV7-9 with TRBJ2-1; TRBD1 is a possible D gene (6 bases). The germline gives CDR1 SEHNR, CDR2 FQNEAQ (reference sequence). CDR3 length: 14 amino acids. V shed 6 bases and J shed 8 bases, with 17 bases lying between them. The CDR3 DNA reads as TGTGCCAGCAGGGTTTTACAGGGAGTCTATGAGCAGTTCTTC. Protein product: CASRVLQGVYEQFF.

DNA of the CDR3: TGCGCCAGCAGCCAGGGTTCCAGGTACACTGAAGCTTTCTTT. Amino acids: CASSQGSRYTEAFF. The chain joins TRBV4-3 to TRBJ1-1, with D unclear. V lost 3 bases, J lost 3 bases, and 11 bases lay in between. Germline V gene data show CDR1 as LGHNA and CDR2 as YSLEER. The CDR3 loop spans 14 amino acids.

The V call is TRBV19, the J call TRBJ2-6; D unresolved. V shed 3 bases and J shed 0 bases, with 6 bases lying between them. Germline assignment: CDR1 LNHDA and CDR2 SQIVND (reference sequence). The CDR3 totals 15 residues. The CDR3, as DNA: TGTGCCAGTAGTATCGGCTACTCTGGGGCCAACGTCCTGACTTTC. Protein product: CASSIGYSGANVLTF.

The gene calls are TRBV7-9 and TRBJ2-3, with TRBD2 matching 9 bases. V was pared by 6 bases and J by 4 bases, with 2 bases of the junction left unmatched. In germline, CDR1 is SEHNR, CDR2 FQNEAQ (reference sequence). The CDR3 length is 13 residues. This chain's CDR3 is CASSRGGADTQYF. CDR3 coding DNA: TGTGCCAGCAGTCGCGGGGGGGCAGATACGCAGTATTTT.

The chain links TRBV9 to TRBJ2-2, with 7 bases fitting TRBD1. The CDR3 length is 18 residues. Germline V lookup: CDR1 SGDLS, CDR2 YYNGEE. Trimming at V came to 0 bases and at J to 4 bases, leaving 12 bases not matched to a gene. The chain's CDR3 is CASSVARVGGRVTGELFF. The DNA for the CDR3 is TGTGCCAGCAGCGTAGCTAGGGTAGGGGGCCGGGTCACCGGGGAGCTGTTTTTT.

V and J are TRBV25-1 and TRBJ2-1; TRBD2 aligns across 10 bases. The CDR3 length is 15 residues. J was trimmed by 4 bases and V by 4 bases; bases with no gene match: 4. Germline V gene data show CDR1 as MGHDK and CDR2 as SYGVNS. This chain's CDR3 is CASSGTSGIYNEQFF. DNA of the CDR3: TGTGCCAGCAGTGGGACTAGCGGAATATACAATGAGCAGTTCTTC. Filled out from reference TRBV25-1 and TRBJ2-1, the complete variable domain reads EADIYQTPRYLVIGTGKKITLECSQTMGHDKMYWYQQDPGMELHLIHYSYGVNSTEKGDLSSESTVSRIRTEHFPLTLESARPSHTSQYLCASSGTSGIYNEQFFGPGTRLTVL.

The chain couples TRBV6-4 to TRBJ2-3, with TRBD2 matching 11 bases. Germline CDR1 MRHNA, CDR2 SNTAGT. This CDR3 is 16 amino acids long. After removal of 3 bases from V and 0 bases from J, the junction contained 2 bases not matched to a gene. The CDR3: CASSEGTSGSTDTQYF. For the CDR3, the DNA is TGTGCCAGCAGTGAAGGGACTAGCGGAAGCACAGATACGCAGTATTTT.

V and J are TRBV11-2 and TRBJ2-2; D unresolved. This CDR3 is built from 13 residues. The ends were cut back, 10 bases at V and 5 bases at J, with 14 bases in the middle. Germline V gene lookup returns CDR1 SGHAT and CDR2 FQNNGV. CDR3: CAMLRVGTGELFF. For the CDR3, the DNA is TGTGCCATGCTGCGAGTGGGGACCGGGGAGCTGTTTTTT. Full variable domain (rest looked up from reference TRBV11-2 and TRBJ2-2): EAGVAQSPRYKIIEKRQSVAFWCNPISGHATLYWYQQILGQGPKLLIQFQNNGVVDDSQLPKDRFSAERLKGVDSTLKIQPAKLEDSAVYLCAMLRVGTGELFFGEGSRLTVL.

This clone was recorded a few times. This chain uses TRBV4-1 with TRBJ1-1; D remains unclear. The CDR3 runs 14 residues. CDR1 is MGHRA and CDR2 is YSYEKL in the germline V gene. V was cut by 0 bases and J by 1 base, with 6 bases left in between. Written as DNA, the CDR3 is TGCGCCAGCAGCCAAGATGCCAGGAACACTGAAGCTTTCTTT. Residues: CASSQDARNTEAFF.

This chain uses TRBV7-1 with TRBJ2-2, with D unclear. TRBV7-1 is labeled an ORF, and its function is uncertain. The CDR3 contains 14 residues. Trimming removed 5 bases at V and 2 bases at J, with 9 bases between. In nucleotides, the CDR3 is TGTGCCAGCAGCCCCTTAGGAAACACCGGGGAGCTGTTTTTT. Translating gives CASSPLGNTGELFF.

The V and J genes are TRBV5-3 and TRBJ1-3; no clear D. TRBV5-3 has ORF status, its function being uncertain. Trimming took 5 bases from V and 8 from J, leaving 29 bases between them. The length of the CDR3 is 18 residues. The CDR3 here is CARRPLILSDNIGDTIYF. The DNA for the CDR3 is TGTGCCAGAAGGCCCCTGATACTCTCTGATAATATCGGAGACACCATATATTTT.

This clone showed up just once. The rearrangement uses TRBV29-1 and TRBJ1-1; D is perhaps TRBD1 (5 bases). The CDR3 is 13 amino acids. The germline V gene encodes CDR1 SQVTM and CDR2 ANQGSEA. V was clipped by 0 bases and J by 4 bases, with 9 bases between them. This CDR3 reads CSVEDGGSTEAFF. The CDR3 DNA follows: TGCAGCGTTGAAGACGGGGGATCCACTGAAGCTTTCTTT.

The CDR3 protein is CASSVGPRGSEQYF. Written as DNA, the CDR3 is TGTGCCAGTAGTGTTGGGCCCAGGGGAAGCGAGCAGTACTTC. The rearrangement joins TRBV19 to TRBJ2-7, with a possible D match to TRBD1 (6 bases). The CDR3 contains 14 residues. Trimming removed 5 bases at V and 6 bases at J, with 17 bases between. Germline CDR1 LNHDA, CDR2 SQIVND (reference sequence).

CDR3 sequence (DNA): TGTGCCAGCAGCTCCGTCCGGGACAGGGTCACAGATACGCAGTATTTT. Its protein product is CASSSVRDRVTDTQYF. The genes are TRBV13 and TRBJ2-3, with 9 bases that match TRBD1. CDR1 is PRHDT and CDR2 is FYEKMQ in the germline V gene (reference sequence). This CDR3 contains 16 residues. V gave up 4 bases and J gave up 2 bases; unmatched junction bases: 7.